This TCR beta chain appears in the sequencing data of a study of metastatic and nonmetastatic thyroid tumors. The CDR3 runs 15 residues. V was trimmed by 7 bases and J by 5 bases, leaving 17 bases between them. All patients were untreated before thyroid surgery. This clone was seen at least ten times. TCRdb re-called the PCR reads through MiXCR. The repertoire holds approximately 84,000 clones, with more than 13% as singletons. The sequence was obtained from a female donor with papillary thyroid cancer or a benign thyroid nodule (not recorded which). Some clones in this sample may be carry-over from other donors' samples. This rearrangement joins TRBV12-3 or TRBV12-4 to TRBJ1-4; D perhaps matches TRBD1 (6 bases). Sequencing input: blood. The CDR3 spells CASTKTGTRNEKLFF. CDR3 bases: TGTGCCAGCACAAAGACCGGGACACGAAATGAAAAACTGTTTTTT.